Detailed here is one TCR beta chain. As yet, its antigen is unknown. This sample is drawn from a study of cytomegalovirus exposure and HLA in healthy donors. Study at large: In an earlier analysis, around 100 million unique TCR beta sequences were found from about 190 million T cells. General study results and limits: Follow-up analysis later connected one missense variant in DCLRE1C with trimming of TCR beta V- and J-genes.

CDR1 and CDR2 from the germline V gene are SEHNR and FQNEAQ (reference sequence). The germline V and J ends were trimmed by 1 base and 4 bases, with 13 bases remaining between them. The CDR3 contains 15 residues. PCR amplification relied on 60 Vbeta primers (plus 13 Jbeta primers). As processed by the authors: In a later analysis, of 79 million or so unique beta chains, approximately 10 million appeared in at least two donors. Only in-frame clones appear in the TCRdb table, and some are missing; sequencing was by immunoSEQ multiplex PCR. From that table come the V and J calls and clone size; the DNA was used to work out D and trimming. The data show over 150,000 clones, roughly 75% seen once.

J is TRBJ1-1 and V is TRBV7-9; D perhaps matches TRBD1 (5 bases). The origin of this receptor is a woman between 50 and 59 years old in good health and CMV-seropositive. Sequenced: PBMCs. CDR3 DNA: TGTGCCAGCAGCTTAGATCAGGGTTTGGGCACTGAAGCTTTCTTT. This sequence encodes CASSLDQGLGTEAFF.